Listed below are T cell receptor beta chains from one sample, sequenced in a study of cytomegalovirus exposure and HLA in healthy donors. The protocol was immunoSEQ multiplex PCR, while the TCRdb copy is restricted to in-frame clones and leaves out a portion. In the table there are some 98,000 clones, approximately 78% of which are singletons. The specimen sequenced was PBMCs. These receptors were collected from a man between 35 and 55 years old in good health and CMV-seronegative. CDR3s include the opening cysteine and the closing phenylalanine or tryptophan. Each record gives: D gene, J gene, V gene, clone size, CDR3 DNA, CDR3 protein. The D gene is left open where the match is weak. Expanded clones are given a class, and other clones once, few, many or no size at all.

>.|TRBJ2-7|TRBV30|.
TGTGCCTGCGACAGCTACGAGCAGTACTTC
CACDSYEQYF
>TRBD2|TRBJ2-3|TRBV18|.
TGTGCCAGCTCACCACGTAGCGGGGGGAGCACAGATACGCAGTATTTT
CASSPRSGGSTDTQYF
>.|TRBJ2-1|TRBV7-6|.
TGTGCCAGCAGCGAAATGACAGGATCGGGGAATGAGCAGTTCTTC
CASSEMTGSGNEQFF
>TRBD2|TRBJ2-3|TRBV18|.
TGTGCCAGCTCGGGACTAAGAAGCACAGATACGCAGTATTTT
CASSGLRSTDTQYF
>.|TRBJ1-3|TRBV6-6|.
TGTGCCAGCAGTTACGGGGGGACCTCTGGAAACACCATATATTTT
CASSYGGTSGNTIYF
>.|TRBJ1-2|TRBV2|.
TGTGCCAGCAGTGAGGGGGGGCAAAATAACTATGGCTACACCTTC
CASSEGGQNNYGYTF
>.|TRBJ1-3|TRBV10-3|.
TGTGCCATCAGCCAGACAAGCTCTGGAAACACCATATATTTT
CAISQTSSGNTIYF
>TRBD1|TRBJ2-7|TRBV27|.
TGTGCCAGCAGTGCTTGGGACAGGAACTACGAGCAGTACTTC
CASSAWDRNYEQYF
>.|TRBJ1-1|TRBV7-9|.
TGTTCCAGCAGCCATACTGAGAACACTGAAGCTTTCTTT
CSSSHTENTEAFF
>TRBD1|TRBJ2-7|TRBV7-9|.
TGTTCCAGCAGCCAAACAGGGGGACAGGGGTTCCACGAGCAGTACTTC
CSSSQTGGQGFHEQYF
>.|TRBJ1-4|TRBV7-9|.
TGTGCCAGCAGCCTCCAGGGGACCGGGGCAACTAATGAAAAACTGTTTTTT
CASSLQGTGATNEKLFF
>TRBD1|TRBJ1-1|TRBV13|.
TGTGCCAGCAGCCTACGTAACCGGGACAGGGTCGGGGCTTTCTTT
CASSLRNRDRVGAFF
>TRBD1|TRBJ2-7|TRBV15|.
TGTGCCACCAGCAGGACAGGGGGCGTCGAGCAGTACTTC
CATSRTGGVEQYF
>TRBD1|TRBJ1-5|TRBV2|.
TGTGCCAGCAGTGGGGGACAGGGGGGTCAGCCCCAGCATTTT
CASSGGQGGQPQHF
>.|TRBJ2-5|TRBV30|.
TGTGCCTGGACGGGTGCGCAAGGGACCCAGTACTTC
CAWTGAQGTQYF
>.|TRBJ1-6|TRBV30|.
TGTGCCTGGAGTGCCGGGATTCCGAATTCACCCCTCCACTTT
CAWSAGIPNSPLHF
>.|TRBJ1-1|TRBV19|.
TGTGCCAGTAGCGAGCAGAGGAAGAACACTGAAGCTTTCTTT
CASSEQRKNTEAFF
>.|TRBJ2-7|TRBV5-1|.
TGCGCCAGCAGCTTGGGGCCAGGGTCCCACGAGCAGTACTTC
CASSLGPGSHEQYF
>.|TRBJ2-3|TRBV10-3|.
TGTGCCATCAGTGAGCTTCTAGGAGACACAGATACGCAGTATTTT
CAISELLGDTDTQYF
>TRBD2|TRBJ2-1|TRBV5-1|.
TGCGCCAGCAGCTTGGGGCGAACCTTAGGACTAGCGGGGACTTACTACAATGAGCAGTTCTTC
CASSLGRTLGLAGTYYNEQFF
>.|TRBJ2-6|TRBV6-5|few
TGTGCCAGCAGTGGAACAGGGTGGGGGGCCAACGTCCTGACTTTC
CASSGTGWGANVLTF
>.|TRBJ2-1|TRBV12-5|.
TGTGCTAGTGGTCCCAGTGGAGGGCCAAATGAGCAGTTCTTC
CASGPSGGPNEQFF
>.|TRBJ1-5|TRBV7-6|.
TGTGCCAGCAGCCCCGCCCAGGGCAATCAGCCCCAGCATTTT
CASSPAQGNQPQHF
>.|TRBJ1-1|TRBV11-2|.
TGTGCCAGCAGCGGGAGGCGATCCCTGGGGGCTTTCTTT
CASSGRRSLGAFF
>TRBD1|TRBJ1-2|TRBV9|.
TGTGCCAGCAGCGTGGAGGACAGGGCCTATGGCTACACCTTC
CASSVEDRAYGYTF
>.|TRBJ1-3|TRBV7-2|.
TGTGCCAGCAGCTTAGGTCTTGGAAACACCATATATTTT
CASSLGLGNTIYF
>.|TRBJ1-2|TRBV5-6|.
TGTGCCAGCAGCCAGAGGGAGACTGCTGGCTACACCTTC
CASSQRETAGYTF
>TRBD1|TRBJ1-6|TRBV11-2|once
TGTGCCAGCAGCTTAGAGACCGACAGGGGTTCACCCCTCCACTTT
CASSLETDRGSPLHF
>TRBD1|TRBJ1-6|TRBV18|.
TGTGCCAGCTCACCACAAGCCGGACAGGGGTCTAATTCACCCCTCCACTTT
CASSPQAGQGSNSPLHF
>.|TRBJ2-1|TRBV5-6|.
TGTGCCAGCAGCTCACTACAGGGTGGCAATGAGCAGTTCTTC
CASSSLQGGNEQFF
>.|TRBJ2-3|TRBV18|.
TGTGCCAGCTCCCTTAACCAGGGAAGGGGCACAGATACGCAGTATTTT
CASSLNQGRGTDTQYF
>.|TRBJ1-2|TRBV7-2|.
TGTGCCAGCAGCACAGACAGTAACTATGGCTACACCTTC
CASSTDSNYGYTF
>.|TRBJ1-2|TRBV4-1|.
TGCGCCAGCAGCCAAGCAGGGGATGGCTACACCTTC
CASSQAGDGYTF